These T cell receptor beta chains were read from a single sample in a study of control samples from healthy donors and cancer patients. Repertoires were generated with immunoSEQ multiplex PCR, while TCRdb's copy carries only in-frame clones and drops some. The table has roughly 120,000 clones, about 93% seen once. What was sequenced was blood. All receptors come from a man aged 25 to 45 in good health. Each CDR3 is given with its conserved first and last residue. The D gene is left open where the match is weak. The size of a clone is reported for some rows only, either as once, few or many, or as a class for expanded clones.

TRBJ1-1 - TRBV6-1 - TGTGCCAGCAGTGAAAAAATGAACACTGAAGCTTTCTTT CASSEKMNTEAFF
TRBJ2-7 TRBD1 TRBV18 once TGTGCCAGCACGCAGGGGGCGGGTGGCTACGAGCAGTACTTC CASTQGAGGYEQYF
TRBJ2-3 - TRBV5-8 - TGTGCCAGCAGCCCGGCGGGCAAGACCACAGATACGCAGTATTTT CASSPAGKTTDTQYF
TRBJ1-5 TRBD1 TRBV6-6 - TGTGCCAGCAGTTCAGACAGGGACTTAAATCAGCCCCAGCATTTT CASSSDRDLNQPQHF
TRBJ1-1 - TRBV10-1 - TGCGCCAGCAGTGAGTCCAGGATGAACACTGAAGCTTTCTTT CASSESRMNTEAFF
TRBJ1-5 TRBD1 TRBV19 - TGTGCCAGTAGTATAACGTGGACAGGAGAGAATCAGCCCCAGCATTTT CASSITWTGENQPQHF
TRBJ1-5 - TRBV27 - TGTGCCAGCAGTTCCCTGACACCTCGTTATCAGCCCCAGCATTTT CASSSLTPRYQPQHF
TRBJ1-1 TRBD1 TRBV19 once TGTGCCAGTAGTATCCGACAGGGGGCTTGGCAGACTGAAGCTTTCTTT CASSIRQGAWQTEAFF
TRBJ1-6 - TRBV5-1 - TGCGCCAGCAGCTCCGTTCAAGGGGGGGATTCACCCCTCCACTTT CASSSVQGGDSPLHF
TRBJ1-1 - TRBV10-3 - TGTGCCATCAGTGAACGGTCGAACACTGAAGCTTTCTTT CAISERSNTEAFF
TRBJ2-7 TRBD1 TRBV28 - TGTGCCAGCAGTTTCGTCCCCGGGACAGGGTTAGGCCACGAGCAGTACTTC CASSFVPGTGLGHEQYF
TRBJ2-6 TRBD1 TRBV24-1 - TGTGCCACCAGTGATTCCGGACAGGGCCCGCTCTCTGGGGCCAACGTCCTGACTTTC CATSDSGQGPLSGANVLTF
TRBJ1-2 - TRBV19 - TGTGCCAGTAGTCCTCGCGAGGGACCTAGTGGCTACACCTTC CASSPREGPSGYTF
TRBJ2-3 TRBD2 TRBV4-1 - TGCGCCAGCAGCCAGGACCCGGGACTAGCGGGGGGCAACCCTGGCACAGATACGCAGTATTTT CASSQDPGLAGGNPGTDTQYF
TRBJ2-1 - TRBV5-1 few TGCGCCAGCGTGGGGGGCAACTCCTACAATGAGCAGTTCTTC CASVGGNSYNEQFF
TRBJ1-1 - TRBV18 - TGTGCCAGCTCACTGGCTGGCCCTAACACTGAAGCTTTCTTT CASSLAGPNTEAFF
TRBJ2-2 - TRBV7-9 - TGTGCCAGCAGTACCGTTCGGGGTCTACGGGAGCTGTTTTTT CASSTVRGLRELFF
TRBJ1-6 - TRBV5-4 - TGTGCCAGCAGCTTTGAAATAGGACGCAATAATTCACCCCTCCACTTT CASSFEIGRNNSPLHF
TRBJ2-3 TRBD2 TRBV7-9 - TGTGCCAGCAGCCGCGGGACTAGCGGGGGGTTCCGGGCAGATACGCAGTATTTT CASSRGTSGGFRADTQYF
TRBJ1-3 - TRBV27 - TGTGCCAGCAGTTTATCCATACAGGGATCAGGAAACACCATATATTTT CASSLSIQGSGNTIYF
TRBJ1-5 TRBD1 TRBV28 once TGTGCCACCGAACCGACAGGGGACTACAATCAGCCCCAGCATTTT CATEPTGDYNQPQHF
TRBJ2-5 - TRBV12-3/TRBV12-4 - TGTGCCAGCACCCGGTGGGGCGGAGAGACCCAGTACTTC CASTRWGGETQYF
TRBJ2-1 - TRBV6-1 few TGTGCCAGCAGTGAACTGGGCGGGGACGTTGGTGAGCAGTTCTTC CASSELGGDVGEQFF
TRBJ2-1 - TRBV28 - TGTGCCAGCAGTCCCGGACTGAGATACAATGAGCAGTTCTTC CASSPGLRYNEQFF
TRBJ2-1 TRBD2 TRBV5-4 - TGTGCCGGGATCGGGGAGGGCTACAATGAGCAGTTCTTC CAGIGEGYNEQFF
TRBJ2-1 - TRBV18 - TGTGCCAGCTCGGCTACACGGTATAATGAGCAGTTCTTC CASSATRYNEQFF
TRBJ1-2 - TRBV7-9 - TGTGCCAGCAGCTTACCAGGGAACTATGGCTACACCTTC CASSLPGNYGYTF
TRBJ1-3 - TRBV7-9 - TGTGCCAGCAGCTTACCGGGTCAGCCTTCTGGAAACACCATATATTTT CASSLPGQPSGNTIYF
TRBJ1-3 - TRBV28 - TGTGCCAGCAGCGAACAGTACTCTGGAAACACCATATATTTT CASSEQYSGNTIYF
TRBJ1-2 - TRBV28 - TGTGCCAGCAGTCAGGCCTGGGGCTACACCTTC CASSQAWGYTF
TRBJ1-6 - TRBV7-9 - TGTGCCAGCAGCTTCGGGGATTATAATTCACCCCTCCACTTT CASSFGDYNSPLHF
TRBJ1-2 - TRBV6-1 - TGTGCCAGCAGTGACAACAACTATGGCTACACCTTC CASSDNNYGYTF
TRBJ2-1 - TRBV7-2 - TGTGCCAGCAGCGTTCTATACAATGAGCAGTTCTTC CASSVLYNEQFF
TRBJ1-4 TRBD1 TRBV5-5 - TGTGCCAGCAGCCGAAGGCCGGGACAGACAAATGAAAAACTGTTTTTT CASSRRPGQTNEKLFF
TRBJ2-5 - TRBV28 - TGTGCCAGCAGGGGGGTGGCAGTGAAAGAGACCCAGTACTTC CASRGVAVKETQYF
TRBJ1-6 - TRBV25-1 once TGTGCCAGCAGTGAATCCCAGGGCTCACCCCTCCACTTT CASSESQGSPLHF
TRBJ2-1 - TRBV12-5 few TGTGCTAGTGGTTTCTACCGGGAGCCTGGCTCCTACAATGAGCAGTTCTTC CASGFYREPGSYNEQFF
TRBJ2-5 - TRBV10-3 - TGTGCCACCACCCCTGGCGCGGACCAAGAGACCCAGTACTTC CATTPGADQETQYF
TRBJ1-1 TRBD1 TRBV7-8 - TGTGCCAGCAGCCCACGGGACAGTTCGACCACTGAAGCTTTCTTT CASSPRDSSTTEAFF
TRBJ2-5 - TRBV28 - TGTGCCAGCACCCAAAGGGTCTCGTACCAAGAGACCCAGTACTTC CASTQRVSYQETQYF
TRBJ2-2 TRBD2 TRBV7-3 - TGTGCCAGCAGCTCCCTAGCGGGGCCTCTCAACACCGGGGAGCTGTTTTTT CASSSLAGPLNTGELFF
TRBJ2-7 - TRBV2 few TGTGCCAGCAGGGGTCTTTTGAGGATCGGCGAGCAGTACTTC CASRGLLRIGEQYF
TRBJ2-1 - TRBV11-3 - TGTGCCAGCAGCTTAGGGGACAATGAGCAGTTCTTC CASSLGDNEQFF
TRBJ1-2 - TRBV6-5 - TGTGCCAGCAGCCCAAAGGAGGGCTTTAACTATGGCTACACCTTC CASSPKEGFNYGYTF
TRBJ2-2 TRBD1 TRBV29-1 - TGCAGCGTTCGATACAGGGGGGTGGGCACCGGGGAGCTGTTTTTT CSVRYRGVGTGELFF
TRBJ1-2 - TRBV14 - TGTGCCAGCAGCCACGGACGGACGTATGGCTACACCTTC CASSHGRTYGYTF
TRBJ1-6 - TRBV11-2 once TGTGCCAGCAGCTTAATGAGGGGATTAAATTCACCCCTCCACTTT CASSLMRGLNSPLHF
TRBJ1-1 - TRBV6-5 - TGTGCCAGCAGCGCTGACAGGTTGGACACTGAAGCTTTCTTT CASSADRLDTEAFF
TRBJ1-5 - TRBV6-2/TRBV6-3 - TGTGCCAGCAGTTACTCCCTCGGAGGTCAGCCCCAGCATTTT CASSYSLGGQPQHF
TRBJ2-3 TRBD2 TRBV5-1 - TGCGCCAGCAGAACCGGGACTAGAAGCTCATATAGCACAGATACGCAGTATTTT CASRTGTRSSYSTDTQYF
TRBJ1-1 - TRBV20-1 - TGCAGTGCTAGAGGGAACACTGAAGCTTTCTTT CSARGNTEAFF
TRBJ2-1 - TRBV7-6 - TGTGCCAGCAGCCGGAATGTTGGGGATAATGAGCAGTTCTTC CASSRNVGDNEQFF
TRBJ1-3 - TRBV12-5 - TGTGCTAGTGGTTTGAGGAGCTCTGGAAACACCATATATTTT CASGLRSSGNTIYF
TRBJ1-2 - TRBV28 - TGTGCCAGCAGAATGGATATCCGGGGCTACACCTTC CASRMDIRGYTF
TRBJ1-1 - TRBV2 - TGTGCCAGCAGCTCCGGGACGTCAAATGAAGCTTTCTTT CASSSGTSNEAFF
TRBJ1-6 - TRBV5-1 - TGCGCCAGCAGCCCCTCCGGGCCGTATAATTCACCCCTCCACTTT CASSPSGPYNSPLHF
TRBJ2-1 TRBD2 TRBV28 - TGTGCCAGCAGGCCGGGACTAGGTTTAAACGTCAATGAGCAGTTCTTC CASRPGLGLNVNEQFF
TRBJ1-3 - TRBV7-8 - TGTGCCAGCAGCTTAGTTTCTGGAAACACCATATATTTT CASSLVSGNTIYF
TRBJ1-1 - TRBV7-2 - TGTGCCAGCAGCTTAGGGGGGTACATGAACACTGAAGCTTTCTTT CASSLGGYMNTEAFF
TRBJ1-1 - TRBV5-1 - TGCGCCAGCAGCTCTAATATGAACACTGAAGCTTTCTTT CASSSNMNTEAFF